This T cell receptor beta chain was sequenced during a study of blood T cell repertoires in COVID-19. Study background: The analysed material was cDNA or gDNA that came from T cells, B-cell-depleted T cells, or PBMCs.

The protocol was immunoSEQ multiplex PCR, while the TCRdb copy is restricted to in-frame clones and leaves out a portion. This table holds around 80,000 clones, more than 80% found once. The CDR3 runs to 16 residues. Trimming removed 4 bases from V and 4 bases from J; junction bases left unmatched: 12. The V gene's germline CDR1 is SGHAT and CDR2 FQNNGV. Specimen: peripheral blood. The clonotype comes from a woman of 80 years or more with acute or convalescent COVID-19. This sequence joins TRBV11-2 and TRBJ2-7; 8 nucleotides agree with TRBD2. The CDR3 bases are TGTGCCAGCAGCTCCGGCCCCGGGACTAGTCCGTACGAGCAGTACTTC. Translating it yields CASSSGPGTSPYEQYF.